The 29 T cell receptor beta chains presented below share a single source sample, sequenced in a study of vaccination and CD4 T cells after COVID-19. Treatment meaning: roughly ten-day PBMC culture with coronavirus spike peptide pools or control peptides (ViraFEST assay). Cultured CD4+ T cells had their DNA profiled by the Oncomine TCR Beta short-read assay. Via MiXCR, TCRdb re-called the PCR reads, giving one row per CDR3 protein. The repertoire includes roughly 16,000 distinct CDR3 sequences, approximately 70% of them detected once, and approximately 4.2% sits in the top ten. Antigens of these TCRs are unknown. What was sequenced was CD4+ T cells from blood, cultured in vitro. Source of these receptors: a human donor who had recovered from COVID-19.

Only a few counts were recorded for this clonotype. The V and J genes are TRBV15 and TRBJ2-3; the D gene is possibly TRBD2 (6 bases). Germline V CDR1 and CDR2: LNHNV, YYDKDF (reference sequence). This CDR3 region has 16 residues. V gave up 0 bases and J gave up 3 bases, with 13 bases separating them. CDR3 loop: CATSRDRRVVTDTQYF. The CDR3 nucleotides read TGTGCCACCAGCAGAGATCGGAGGGTGGTTACAGATACGCAGTATTTT.

V and J are TRBV29-1 and TRBJ2-3; weak D call: TRBD1 (6 bases). Trimming removed 5 bases from V and 2 bases from J, with 14 bases in between. The CDR3 length is 14 residues. Germline lookup yields CDR1 SQVTM and CDR2 ANQGSEA. The CDR3 loop reads CSVHTGMFTDTQYF. In DNA, the CDR3 is TGCAGCGTTCATACAGGGATGTTCACAGATACGCAGTATTTT.

The chain couples TRBV20-1 to TRBJ1-2; D gene uncertain. The CDR3 consists of 13 residues. V was shortened by 6 bases and J by 4 bases, with 15 bases between the two germline ends. Germline assignment: CDR1 DFQATT and CDR2 SNEGSKA (reference sequence). CDR3 sequence: CSAGRGSGYGYTF. The DNA of the CDR3 is TGCAGTGCCGGCCGGGGTTCTGGCTATGGCTACACCTTC.

The gene calls are TRBV6-1 and TRBJ2-3, with TRBD1 matching 8 bases. V was pared by 7 bases and J by 7 bases, with 16 bases of the junction left unmatched. This CDR3 is built from 16 residues. Looked up from germline, CDR1 is MNHNS and CDR2 is SASEGT. CDR3 sequence reads: CASNAKTGEDGNTQYF. CDR3 nucleotide sequence: TGTGCCAGCAACGCTAAGACAGGGGAGGATGGAAATACGCAGTATTTT.

This chain connects TRBV12-3 or TRBV12-4 to TRBJ2-3; D is unclear. This CDR3 spans 11 amino acids. V was cut by 5 bases and J by 6 bases, with 6 bases left in between. As DNA, the CDR3 is TGTGCCAGCAGTCCACTGGATACGCAGTATTTT. Protein: CASSPLDTQYF.

In regard to this clonotype: One junction end does not reproduce the germline sequence, and a read error may be involved. The chain carries TRBV7-2 and TRBJ1-3, with D perhaps matching TRBD1 (5 bases). This CDR3 spans 17 amino acids. Germline values: CDR1 SGHTA, CDR2 FQGNSA. This chain's CDR3 is CASSQGNGGSSRDTIYF. The CDR3 coding sequence is TGCGCCAGCAGCCAAGGAAATGGGGGTAGTAGTAGGGACACCATATATTTT.

The rearrangement joins TRBV28 to TRBJ2-5; unclear D gene. The V end lost 2 bases, the J end lost 1 base, and 8 bases lay between the germline ends. Germline CDR1 and CDR2: MDHEN and SYDVKM. The CDR3 loop spans 14 amino acids. The CDR3 sequence: CASSLGPAQETQYF. The DNA of the CDR3 is TGTGCCAGCAGTTTAGGTCCGGCCCAAGAGACCCAGTACTTC.

The rearrangement uses TRBV5-1 and TRBJ1-2; 8 nucleotides match TRBD1. The CDR3 has 14 residues. CDR1 is SGHRS and CDR2 is YFSETQ in the germline V gene. Trimming took 5 bases from V and 4 from J; bases not matched to a gene: 7. CDR3 region: CASSRQGASYGYTF. The CDR3 DNA sequence: TGCGCCAGCAGTCGGCAGGGGGCGAGCTATGGCTACACCTTC.

This clonotype was counted a few times. This chain uses TRBV7-9 with TRBJ1-1; D is uncertain. Trimming shortened V by 6 bases and J by 4 bases, and 18 bases separated the two germline ends. CDR1 and CDR2 (germline): SEHNR, FQNEAQ (reference sequence). This CDR3 contains 15 residues. CDR3 bases: TGTGCCAGCAGTACAGAGGGCCTTCAAACCACTGAAGCTTTCTTT. Translating it yields CASSTEGLQTTEAFF.

This clonotype was seen more than once but under ten times. V is TRBV6-2 or TRBV6-3 and J is TRBJ2-2; possibly TRBD1 for D (5 bases). Germline CDR1 MNHEY, CDR2 SVGEGT. The CDR3 runs to 15 residues. V shed 5 bases and J shed 3 bases, with 13 bases lying between them. The CDR3 protein is CASSPRLGHTGELFF. The CDR3, as DNA: TGTGCCAGCAGTCCCCGACTGGGGCACACCGGGGAGCTGTTTTTT.

The V call is TRBV10-1, the J call TRBJ1-6, with a possible D match to TRBD1 (5 bases). V was cut by 5 bases and J by 12 bases, with 11 bases left in between. The CDR3 has 12 amino acids. Per the germline V gene, CDR1 is WNHNN and CDR2 is SYGVQD (reference sequence). CDR3 nucleotide sequence: TGCGCCAGCAGTTCCCCAAGGGGACCCCTCCACTTT. Protein sequence: CASSSPRGPLHF.

The rearrangement links TRBV10-3 to TRBJ2-5; 14 bases are shared with TRBD2. The CDR3 length is 15 residues. Germline V lookup: CDR1 ENHRY, CDR2 SYGVKD. V lost 5 bases and J lost 4; bases outside the gene matches: 3. This chain's CDR3 is CAISRGTSGGETQYF. CDR3 nucleotides: TGTGCCATCAGTAGAGGGACTAGCGGGGGAGAGACCCAGTACTTC.

Here the CDR3 reads CSGSGAFYEQYF. In DNA form, the CDR3 reads TGCAGTGGAAGCGGGGCGTTCTACGAGCAGTACTTC. The chain has TRBV20-1 and TRBJ2-7; 7 nucleotides agree with TRBD2. With 7 bases clipped from V and 3 bases from J, the junction kept 6 bases outside the gene matches. This CDR3 has 12 residues. The germline CDR1 and CDR2 sequences are DFQATT and SNEGSKA (reference sequence).

The V and J genes are TRBV20-1 and TRBJ2-7; D tentatively fits TRBD1 or TRBD2 (5 bases each). The CDR3 has 13 amino acids. The V end was cut by 4 bases, the J end by 0 bases, with 10 bases between. In germline, CDR1 is DFQATT, CDR2 SNEGSKA (reference sequence). CDR3 loop: CSATPGPSYEQYF. The CDR3 coding sequence is TGCAGTGCTACCCCGGGACCCTCCTACGAGCAGTACTTC.

V usage is TRBV6-2 or TRBV6-3 and J usage is TRBJ2-3; D perhaps matches TRBD1 (5 bases). Germline V CDR1 and CDR2: MNHEY, SVGEGT. The CDR3 consists of 15 residues. V lost 2 bases to trimming and J lost 0 bases, with 9 bases between them. CDR3 protein: CASSYQTASTDTQYF. The CDR3 DNA is TGTGCCAGCAGTTACCAGACAGCTAGCACAGATACGCAGTATTTT.

This clonotype was seen a few times. The chain carries TRBV20-1 and TRBJ1-1; 9 bases align to TRBD1. Germline V lookup: CDR1 DFQATT, CDR2 SNEGSKA (reference sequence). This CDR3 has 14 residues. With 8 bases clipped from V and 5 bases from J, the junction kept 12 bases outside the gene matches. The CDR3 spells CSSWTGATMTEAFF. The DNA for the CDR3 is TGCAGTTCCTGGACAGGGGCCACTATGACTGAAGCTTTCTTT.

This rearrangement joins TRBV20-1 to TRBJ2-4, with 11 bases that match TRBD1. This CDR3 contains 15 residues. The germline V gene encodes CDR1 DFQATT and CDR2 SNEGSKA (reference sequence). Trimming took 5 bases from V and 1 from J; bases not matched to a gene: 4. CDR3 DNA: TGCAGTGCTCGGACAGGGGGCTGGGCCAAAAACATTCAGTACTTC. Protein sequence: CSARTGGWAKNIQYF.

This clonotype was recorded a few times. The chain recombines TRBV2 with TRBJ1-5; D is unclear. Germline assignment: CDR1 SNHLY and CDR2 FYNNEI. Trimming shortened V by 4 bases and J by 1 base, and 11 bases separated the two germline ends. The CDR3 sequence is 15 residues long. CDR3 coding DNA: TGTGCCAGCAGTGGTAAGGGAGGGAGCAATCAGCCCCAGCATTTT. Its protein product is CASSGKGGSNQPQHF.

The chain couples TRBV20-1 to TRBJ2-7, with 7 bases identical to TRBD2. The V gene end was trimmed by 7 bases and the J gene end by 0 bases; junction bases not matched to a gene: 15. The CDR3 is made up of 16 amino acids. Germline CDR1 and CDR2: DFQATT and SNEGSKA (reference sequence). For the CDR3, the DNA is TGCAGTGGAGGGAGGGAGGGGAGAACCGTCTCCTACGAGCAGTACTTC. It is translated as CSGGREGRTVSYEQYF.

The gene calls are TRBV7-2 and TRBJ1-6; D gene unclear. Deletions cut 4 bases from V and 7 bases from J, with 17 bases between. Germline lookup yields CDR1 SGHTA and CDR2 FQGNSA. This CDR3 is 16 amino acids long. As DNA, the CDR3 is TGTGCCAGCAGCTCCCCGGTGGGAGGGAAGAATTCACCCCTCCACTTT. The encoded protein is CASSSPVGGKNSPLHF.

This chain connects TRBV30 to TRBJ1-5; D unclear. The germline gives CDR1 GTSNPN, CDR2 SVGIG (reference sequence). This CDR3 is 14 amino acids long. Trimming shortened V by 0 bases and J by 4 bases, and 10 bases separated the two germline ends. CDR3 in DNA: TGTGCCTGGAGTGTAGGTAGCGGAAATCAGCCCCAGCATTTT. Residues: CAWSVGSGNQPQHF.

With regard to this clonotype: Germline is not matched at one junction end, which may reflect a read error. The chain recombines TRBV7-9 with TRBJ1-2; D is uncertain. The CDR3 extends over 15 amino acids. CDR1 is SEHNR, CDR2 FQNEAQ, per germline (reference sequence). CDR3 residues: CASSQEVGSNYGYTF. The CDR3 DNA sequence: TGCGCCAGCAGCCAAGAAGTCGGAAGCAACTATGGCTACACCTTC.

The DNA of the CDR3 is TGTGCCAGCAGCTTAGGTCAGGGGAACACTGAAGCTTTCTTT. This codes for CASSLGQGNTEAFF. This chain connects TRBV7-9 to TRBJ1-1; TRBD1 might be the D (5 bases). CDR1 is SEHNR, CDR2 FQNEAQ, per germline (reference sequence). The ends were cut back, 1 base at V and 1 base at J, with 7 bases in the middle. The CDR3 has 14 amino acids.

This clonotype was recorded only once. The chain combines TRBV19 with TRBJ2-7; possible D gene TRBD1, 5 bases. The length of the CDR3 is 15 residues. Germline lookup yields CDR1 LNHDA and CDR2 SQIVND (reference sequence). V dropped 5 bases and J dropped 4 bases, with 18 bases sitting between them. This CDR3 is CASSGRQPPFYEQYF. CDR3 DNA: TGTGCCAGTAGTGGACGACAGCCCCCTTTTTACGAGCAGTACTTC. Looking up the rest from reference TRBV19 and TRBJ2-7 gives the full variable domain: DGGITQSPKYLFRKEGQNVTLSCEQNLNHDAMYWYRQDPGQGLRLIYYSQIVNDFQKGDIAEGYSVSREKKESFPLTVTSAQKNPTAFYLCASSGRQPPFYEQYFGPGTRLTVT.

V and J are TRBV7-9 and TRBJ2-5; D is unclear. CDR3 length equals 11 residues. Germline V CDR1 and CDR2: SEHNR, FQNEAQ (reference sequence). Trimming took 1 base from V and 7 from J, leaving 4 bases between them. CDR3 coding DNA: TGTGCCAGCAGCTTAGTGTTGACCCAGTACTTC. The encoded protein is CASSLVLTQYF.

This sequence joins TRBV2 and TRBJ1-2; no clear D gene. CDR3 length equals 15 residues. V lost 7 bases and J lost 3, with 18 bases in between. Germline V lookup: CDR1 SNHLY, CDR2 FYNNEI. CDR3 sequence reads: CASTNKVGSDYGYTF. CDR3 coding DNA: TGTGCCAGCACTAACAAAGTAGGGAGCGACTATGGCTACACCTTC.

This chain connects TRBV10-3 to TRBJ2-7, with 7 positions matching TRBD2. CDR1 is ENHRY, CDR2 SYGVKD, per germline. The J segment lost 12 bases and the V segment lost 6 bases, leaving 11 bases of the junction unmatched. The CDR3 totals 12 residues. This CDR3 is CAIRGVERDLYF. The CDR3 nucleotides read TGTGCCATCAGAGGGGTTGAGCGGGACTTGTACTTC.

The chain joins TRBV24-1 to TRBJ1-5; D is undetermined. This CDR3 region has 16 residues. The germline V gene has CDR1 KGHDR and CDR2 SFDVKD. The V gene lost 3 bases and the J gene lost 1 base, with 12 bases spanning the gap. DNA of the CDR3: TGTGCCACCAGTGATACCCGAGGAGGGAGCAATCAGCCCCAGCATTTT. This translates into CATSDTRGGSNQPQHF.

The chain uses TRBV20-1 and TRBJ2-5; the D gene is possibly TRBD2 (7 bases). V lost 0 bases and J 5 bases, leaving 13 bases between the germline ends. The CDR3 totals 14 residues. Germline CDR1 reads DFQATT; CDR2 reads SNEGSKA (reference sequence). CDR3 residues: CSARERGRGETQYF. Written as DNA, the CDR3 is TGCAGTGCTAGAGAGCGGGGGCGCGGGGAGACCCAGTACTTC.